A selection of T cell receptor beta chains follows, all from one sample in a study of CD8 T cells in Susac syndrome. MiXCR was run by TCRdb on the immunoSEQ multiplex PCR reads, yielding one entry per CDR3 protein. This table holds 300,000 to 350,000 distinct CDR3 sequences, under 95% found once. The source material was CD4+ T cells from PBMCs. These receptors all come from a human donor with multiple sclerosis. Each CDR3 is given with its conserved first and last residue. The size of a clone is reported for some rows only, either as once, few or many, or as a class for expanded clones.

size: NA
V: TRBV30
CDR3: CAWIPNTSYGYTF

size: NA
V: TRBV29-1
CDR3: CSVEAASGGSEAFF

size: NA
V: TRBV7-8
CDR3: CASSLTGRGRTQYF

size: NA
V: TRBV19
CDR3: CASSILAGGNQETQYF

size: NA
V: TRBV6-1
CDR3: CASSRQGKGMNTEAFF

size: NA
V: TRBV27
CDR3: CASSFRLGGSYREQYF

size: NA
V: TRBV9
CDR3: CAIYPSTGAGTGELFF

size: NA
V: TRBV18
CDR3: CASSPSGSQETQYF

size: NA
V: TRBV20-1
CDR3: CSASLVGDEQYF

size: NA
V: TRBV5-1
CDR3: CASSLSRQYTGELFF

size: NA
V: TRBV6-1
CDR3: CASSESGFYGYTF

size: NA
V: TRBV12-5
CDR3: CASGLDRGGQPQHF

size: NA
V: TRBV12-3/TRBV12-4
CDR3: CASSAPGGRQETQYF

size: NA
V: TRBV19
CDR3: CASSNLIGRTASNQPQHF

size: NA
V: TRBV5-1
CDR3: CASSLTAAEAFF

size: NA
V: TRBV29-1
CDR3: CSVELGGLAYTF

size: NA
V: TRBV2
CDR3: CASSQAGGPNTGELFF

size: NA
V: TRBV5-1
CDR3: CASSLRFDHLTDTGELFF

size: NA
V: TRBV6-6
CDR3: CASRQSNPQNQPQHF

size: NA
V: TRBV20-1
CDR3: CSAPQGADYGYTF

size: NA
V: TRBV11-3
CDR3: CASSISATPGTGAITF

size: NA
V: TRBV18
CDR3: CASSPNLQGSYGYTF

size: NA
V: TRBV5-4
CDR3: CASSLNGYPQHF

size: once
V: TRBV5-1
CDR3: CASSPRRHTGEDSGANVLTF

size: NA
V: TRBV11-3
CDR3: CASSPSPGRNNEQFF

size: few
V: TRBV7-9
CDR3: CASSRSQGRTDTQYF

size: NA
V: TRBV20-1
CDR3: CSASRAPSYNEQFF

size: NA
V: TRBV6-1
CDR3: CASRRDRGLGTNEKLFF

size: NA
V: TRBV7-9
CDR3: CASSPQSRGQYF

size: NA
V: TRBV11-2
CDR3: CASSLVGGIGIETQYF